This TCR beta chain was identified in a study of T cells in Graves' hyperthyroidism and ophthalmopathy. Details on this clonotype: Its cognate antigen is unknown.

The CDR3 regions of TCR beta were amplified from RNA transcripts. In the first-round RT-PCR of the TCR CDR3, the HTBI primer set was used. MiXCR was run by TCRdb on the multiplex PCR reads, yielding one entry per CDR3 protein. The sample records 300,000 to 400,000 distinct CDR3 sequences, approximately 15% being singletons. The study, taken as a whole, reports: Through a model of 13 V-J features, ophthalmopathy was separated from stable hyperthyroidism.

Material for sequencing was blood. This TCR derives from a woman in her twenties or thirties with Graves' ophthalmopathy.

The DNA of the CDR3 is TGTGCCAGTAGTATAGCCCAGGGATACACTGAAGCTTTCTTT. The encoded protein is CASSIAQGYTEAFF. The J gene is TRBJ1-1, the V gene TRBV19, with D possibly TRBD1 on 5 matching bases. Germline loops: CDR1 LNHDA, CDR2 SQIVND (reference sequence). This CDR3 region has 14 residues. Trimming took off 1 base at V and 3 bases at J, with 9 bases between the two ends. The variable domain in full, with the rest retrieved from reference TRBV19 and TRBJ1-1, is DGGITQSPKYLFRKEGQNVTLSCEQNLNHDAMYWYRQDPGQGLRLIYYSQIVNDFQKGDIAEGYSVSREKKESFPLTVTSAQKNPTAFYLCASSIAQGYTEAFFGQGTRLTVV.